A single sample gave rise to the 31 T cell receptor beta chains below, sequenced in a study of blood T cell repertoires in COVID-19. Sequencing used immunoSEQ multiplex PCR; TCRdb keeps in-frame clones, though not all of them. Here the sample spans 110,000 to 150,000 clones, approximately 80% being singletons. Sample: peripheral blood. These receptors were taken from a woman in her forties or fifties with acute or convalescent COVID-19.

CDR3 region: CASSQGEGNEKLFF. In DNA form, the CDR3 reads TGTGCCAGCAGCCAAGGGGAGGGCAATGAAAAACTGTTTTTT. The gene calls are TRBV7-9 and TRBJ1-4; a weak D match, TRBD1 (5 bases). Trimming took off 5 bases at V and 5 bases at J, with 12 bases between the two ends. The CDR3 sequence is 14 residues long. Looked up from germline, CDR1 is SEHNR and CDR2 is FQNEAQ (reference sequence).

The chain combines TRBV5-1 with TRBJ2-1, with a weak D call TRBD1 (7 bases). Looked up from germline, CDR1 is SGHRS and CDR2 is YFSETQ. This CDR3 has 16 residues. Trimming stripped 0 bases from V and 2 bases from J, with 12 bases between. CDR3: CASSLVQGRTYNEQFF. CDR3 in DNA: TGCGCCAGCAGCTTGGTACAGGGGAGGACCTACAATGAGCAGTTCTTC.

The chain links TRBV2 to TRBJ1-2; D may be TRBD1 (6 bases). V was pared by 8 bases and J by 5 bases, with 18 bases between. The V gene's germline CDR1 is SNHLY and CDR2 FYNNEI. This CDR3 is built from 14 residues. CDR3 DNA sequence: TGTGCCAGCGTCCAGGACAGCCCTCTTTATGGCTACACCTTC. This translates into CASVQDSPLYGYTF. The full variable domain, completed using reference TRBV2 and TRBJ1-2, is EPEVTQTPSHQVTQMGQEVILRCVPISNHLYFYWYRQILGQKVEFLVSFYNNEISEKSEIFDDQFSVERPDGSNFTLKIRSTKLEDSAMYFCASVQDSPLYGYTFGSGTRLTVV.

The gene calls are TRBV21-1 and TRBJ1-2; the D call TRBD1 from the table was never checked on the DNA. TRBV21-1 is a pseudogene segment. The CDR3 sequence is 14 residues long. The CDR3 protein is CASNIPGTHRGYTF. The CDR3 DNA follows: TGTGCCAGCAACATACCCGGGACACACCGCGGCTACACCTTC.

The rearrangement uses TRBV11-1 and TRBJ2-1; a possible D gene is TRBD2 (6 bases). Trimming stripped 6 bases from V and 9 bases from J, with 12 bases between. Germline loops: CDR1 SGHAT, CDR2 FQDESV (reference sequence). The CDR3 consists of 12 residues. The CDR3 sequence: CASRDYAGEQFF. The CDR3 nucleotides are TGTGCCAGCAGGGACTATGCCGGTGAGCAGTTCTTC.

This rearrangement joins TRBV15 to TRBJ2-7, with 8 bases matching TRBD1. The V and J ends lost 8 bases and 3 bases, in that order; junction bases with no gene match: 12. The CDR3 spans 15 residues. CDR1 is LNHNV and CDR2 is YYDKDF in the germline V gene (reference sequence). As DNA, the CDR3 is TGTGCCACCTCACGTGGCGGGACAGGAAGCTACGAGCAGTACTTC. Encoded protein: CATSRGGTGSYEQYF.

The chain combines TRBV10-3 with TRBJ1-1, with 8 nucleotides matching TRBD1. V gave up 3 bases and J gave up 2 bases; unmatched junction bases: 11. The CDR3 totals 17 residues. The germline V gene encodes CDR1 ENHRY and CDR2 SYGVKD. The CDR3 DNA reads TGTGCCATCAGTGAACAGAGACTAGGACAGGGAAACACTGAAGCTTTCTTT. It codes for CAISEQRLGQGNTEAFF.

The chain recombines TRBV6-5 with TRBJ1-1, with D hard to call. Germline-derived CDR1 and CDR2 are MNHEY and SVGAGI. Deletions cut 7 bases from V and 4 bases from J, with 10 bases between. The length of the CDR3 is 12 residues. In DNA, the CDR3 is TGTGCCAGCACCACGGGTGGCACTGAAGCTTTCTTT. The encoded protein is CASTTGGTEAFF.

The genes are TRBV2 and TRBJ2-6; D unresolved. Germline V gene sequence: CDR1 SNHLY, CDR2 FYNNEI. V shed 3 bases and J shed 0 bases, with 9 bases lying between them. The CDR3 is 16 residues long. The CDR3 here is CASSESSFSGANVLTF. The CDR3 coding sequence is TGTGCCAGCAGTGAGTCCAGTTTCTCTGGGGCCAACGTCCTGACTTTC.

The chain uses TRBV2 and TRBJ2-7, with TRBD1 identical over 7 bases. With 6 bases clipped from V and 4 bases from J, the junction kept 3 bases outside the gene matches. Germline V CDR1 and CDR2: SNHLY, FYNNEI. This CDR3 has 12 residues. The CDR3 here is CASSVTGYEQYF. The CDR3, as DNA: TGTGCCAGCAGCGTGACAGGGTACGAGCAGTACTTC. Full variable domain (missing parts from reference TRBV2 and TRBJ2-7): EPEVTQTPSHQVTQMGQEVILRCVPISNHLYFYWYRQILGQKVEFLVSFYNNEISEKSEIFDDQFSVERPDGSNFTLKIRSTKLEDSAMYFCASSVTGYEQYFGPGTRLTVT.

V and J are TRBV7-9 and TRBJ1-5, with 8 positions matching TRBD1. The trim removed 4 bases at V and 2 bases at J, leaving 1 base unmatched. Germline values: CDR1 SEHNR, CDR2 FQNEAQ (reference sequence). The length of the CDR3 is 14 residues. The CDR3 coding sequence is TGTGCCAGCAGCTCACAGGGGGGCAATCAGCCCCAGCATTTT. This translates into CASSSQGGNQPQHF.

The rearrangement uses TRBV28 and TRBJ1-2; weak D call: TRBD1 (5 bases). This CDR3 is built from 15 residues. CDR1 is MDHEN, CDR2 SYDVKM, per germline. With 6 bases removed from V and 3 bases from J, the gap between germline ends came to 17 bases. CDR3 DNA: TGTGCCAGCAGCCCCGGGGGGTCCCCCTACTATGGCTACACCTTC. Amino acids: CASSPGGSPYYGYTF.

This clone has only a few counts. The rearrangement links TRBV6-1 to TRBJ2-1, with D possibly matching TRBD2 (6 bases). The CDR3 has 16 residues. The V end was cut by 1 base, the J end by 7 bases, with 17 bases between. Germline V lookup: CDR1 MNHNS, CDR2 SASEGT. CDR3 amino acids: CASSEDRASVANEQFF. The DNA for the CDR3 is TGTGCCAGCAGTGAAGATAGGGCTAGCGTAGCAAATGAGCAGTTCTTC.

The chain links TRBV1 to TRBJ2-5; the table's D gene call, TRBD2, was not cross checked with the DNA. TRBV1 is a documented pseudogene. This CDR3 region has 16 residues. CDR3 region: CTSSQHAGGPQETQYF. DNA of the CDR3: TGCACCAGCAGCCAGCACGCGGGGGGGCCTCAGGAGACCCAGTACTTC.

The CDR3 bases are TGTGCCAGCAGCGTAGCGGCAGTTTGGGGGCAGGGCACCGGGGAGCTGTTTTTT. This codes for CASSVAAVWGQGTGELFF. The V gene is TRBV9, the J gene TRBJ2-2, with D tentatively TRBD1 (6 bases). The CDR3 covers 18 residues. Per germline, CDR1 SGDLS and CDR2 YYNGEE. V lost 0 bases and J lost 4, with 19 bases in between.

The rearrangement links TRBV2 to TRBJ1-6; 8 positions agree with TRBD1. The CDR3 contains 15 residues. Per the germline V gene, CDR1 is SNHLY and CDR2 is FYNNEI. The trim removed 4 bases at V and 8 bases at J, leaving 7 bases unmatched. CDR3 nucleotide sequence: TGTGCCAGCAGTGTTCAGACAGGGGTGTATTCACCCCTCCACTTT. Its protein is CASSVQTGVYSPLHF. The complete variable domain, with remaining parts taken from reference TRBV2 and TRBJ1-6, reads EPEVTQTPSHQVTQMGQEVILRCVPISNHLYFYWYRQILGQKVEFLVSFYNNEISEKSEIFDDQFSVERPDGSNFTLKIRSTKLEDSAMYFCASSVQTGVYSPLHFGNGTRLTVT.

This clone was detected once. The rearrangement joins TRBV18 to TRBJ1-6; a weak D match, TRBD1 (5 bases). The ends were cut back, 3 bases at V and 5 bases at J, with 14 bases in the middle. CDR1 KGHSH and CDR2 LQKENI come from the germline V gene. This CDR3 has 16 amino acids. The CDR3 coding sequence is TGTGCCAGCTCACCTGGGGGAGGGTTGGATAATTCACCCCTCCACTTT. Protein: CASSPGGGLDNSPLHF.

This clone has a single count. V and J are TRBV7-3 and TRBJ2-7; TRBD1 matches 11 bases. Germline CDR1 and CDR2: SGHTA and FQGTGA. Trimming removed 6 bases from V and 5 bases from J; junction bases left unmatched: 6. The CDR3 is 14 amino acids. CDR3 sequence reads: CASSWTGGTDEQYF. The CDR3 DNA sequence: TGTGCCAGCAGTTGGACAGGGGGCACAGACGAGCAGTACTTC. The whole variable domain, filled in from reference TRBV7-3 and TRBJ2-7, reads GAGVSQTPSNKVTEKGKYVELRCDPISGHTALYWYRQSLGQGPEFLIYFQGTGAADDSGLPNDRFFAVRPEGSVSTLKIQRTERGDSAVYLCASSWTGGTDEQYFGPGTRLTVT.

The rearrangement joins TRBV11-3 to TRBJ2-1; weak D call: TRBD2 (6 bases). Trimming took 9 bases from V and 6 from J, leaving 15 bases between them. This CDR3 spans 13 amino acids. Germline V lookup: CDR1 SGHNT, CDR2 YENEEA. The CDR3 DNA follows: TGTGCCAGAGGACGCCTTAGCGGCAATGAGCAGTTCTTC. This translates into CARGRLSGNEQFF.

The CDR3 loop reads CASSVDSSSTDTQYF. DNA for the CDR3: TGTGCCAGTAGTGTGGACAGCTCTAGCACAGATACGCAGTATTTT. The rearrangement uses TRBV19 and TRBJ2-3, with TRBD1 as a possible D gene (6 bases). The germline V gene encodes CDR1 LNHDA and CDR2 SQIVND (reference sequence). The CDR3 loop spans 15 amino acids. V was trimmed by 5 bases and J by 0 bases, leaving 12 bases between them.

The CDR3 nucleotides are TGCGCCAGCAGTCCCTCAGGGGGTTTCCAACCCCAGCATTTT. This translates into CASSPSGGFQPQHF. This rearrangement joins TRBV5-1 to TRBJ1-5; 7 positions agree with TRBD1. The CDR3 totals 14 residues. The V and J ends lost 5 bases and 10 bases, in that order; junction bases with no gene match: 12. Germline CDR1 SGHRS, CDR2 YFSETQ.

On this clone itself: Within the sample, other DNA sequences also encode this same CDR3. V gene TRBV6-5 combines with J gene TRBJ1-2; 11 nucleotides match TRBD1. CDR3 length: 16 residues. The germline CDR1 and CDR2 sequences are MNHEY and SVGAGI. After removal of 0 bases from V and 2 bases from J, the junction contained 2 bases not matched to a gene. In DNA form, the CDR3 reads TGTGCCAGCAGTTACTCCGGACAGGGGGCGAACTATGGCTACACCTTC. It yields the protein CASSYSGQGANYGYTF.

This chain uses TRBV7-3 with TRBJ2-1, with 13 bases fitting TRBD2. The CDR3 is made up of 17 amino acids. After removal of 5 bases from V and 5 bases from J, the junction contained 9 bases not matched to a gene. Germline V CDR1 and CDR2: SGHTA, FQGTGA. CDR3 region: CASSQWTSGGGDNEQFF. The CDR3 DNA reads as TGTGCCAGCAGCCAATGGACTAGCGGGGGAGGCGACAATGAGCAGTTCTTC.

V and J are TRBV11-2 and TRBJ1-6, with D perhaps matching TRBD1 (5 bases). The CDR3 is made up of 15 amino acids. Trimming cost V 1 base and J 9 bases, with 13 bases left between them. Germline-derived CDR1 and CDR2 are SGHAT and FQNNGV. The CDR3 reads CASSLVRGSSSPLHF. As DNA, the CDR3 is TGTGCCAGCAGCTTAGTTCGGGGGTCAAGTTCACCCCTCCACTTT.

The chain links TRBV7-3 to TRBJ2-3; TRBD2 is a possible D gene (5 bases). Germline V lookup: CDR1 SGHTA, CDR2 FQGTGA. V was cut by 4 bases and J by 2 bases, with 7 bases left in between. The CDR3 covers 13 residues. CDR3 nucleotide sequence: TGTGCCAGCAGCTCCCGGGACACAGATACGCAGTATTTT. Its translation is CASSSRDTDTQYF.

The genes are TRBV7-9 and TRBJ1-4, with 8 positions matching TRBD1. Unmatched junction bases numbered 4, after V lost 4 bases and J lost 3 bases. CDR1 and CDR2 from the germline V gene are SEHNR and FQNEAQ (reference sequence). The CDR3 consists of 15 residues. CDR3 loop: CASSSGGEANEKLFF. The CDR3 DNA sequence: TGTGCCAGCAGCTCAGGGGGCGAAGCTAATGAAAAACTGTTTTTT.

V is TRBV18 and J is TRBJ1-2; D not certain. Trimming removed 2 bases at V and 0 bases at J, with 7 bases between. Germline V gives CDR1 KGHSH, CDR2 LQKENI. The CDR3 has 14 amino acids. Here the CDR3 DNA reads TGTGCCAGCTCACCAGCCGGGACTAACTATGGCTACACCTTC. Translating gives CASSPAGTNYGYTF.

This clone came up a few times. The chain employs TRBV19 and TRBJ2-2; D is unresolved. V was clipped by 4 bases and J by 5 bases, with 14 bases between them. The germline V gene has CDR1 LNHDA and CDR2 SQIVND (reference sequence). This CDR3 has 15 amino acids. CDR3 loop: CASSTSVSRTGELFF. The CDR3 bases are TGTGCCAGTAGTACCAGCGTGTCTCGTACCGGGGAGCTGTTTTTT.

The table lists this clone with a few counts. V usage is TRBV2 and J usage is TRBJ2-6, with 7 bases that match TRBD2. Germline V lookup: CDR1 SNHLY, CDR2 FYNNEI. The CDR3 sequence is 15 residues long. V lost 5 bases, J lost 9 bases, and 10 bases stayed unmatched. The CDR3 bases are TGTGCCAGCAGTCCGATCCCCCGGGACTACAACGTCCTGACTTTC. This gives the protein CASSPIPRDYNVLTF.

This clone was detected only once. The DNA for the CDR3 is TGTGCCAGCAGTGAACCGGGAGCTTCACAAGCTTTCTTT. Protein: CASSEPGASQAFF. The V gene is TRBV2, the J gene TRBJ1-1; D is unresolved. CDR1 SNHLY and CDR2 FYNNEI come from the germline V gene. V lost 2 bases, J lost 9 bases, and 13 bases lay in between. The CDR3 is made up of 13 amino acids.

J is TRBJ1-5 and V is TRBV30, with TRBD1 as a possible D gene (5 bases). Trimming removed 4 bases from V and 2 bases from J, with 12 bases in between. Germline V gene sequence: CDR1 GTSNPN, CDR2 SVGIG (reference sequence). The CDR3 runs 14 residues. The CDR3 is CAWTPGVGNQPQHF. The CDR3 coding sequence is TGTGCCTGGACACCGGGGGTGGGCAATCAGCCCCAGCATTTT.